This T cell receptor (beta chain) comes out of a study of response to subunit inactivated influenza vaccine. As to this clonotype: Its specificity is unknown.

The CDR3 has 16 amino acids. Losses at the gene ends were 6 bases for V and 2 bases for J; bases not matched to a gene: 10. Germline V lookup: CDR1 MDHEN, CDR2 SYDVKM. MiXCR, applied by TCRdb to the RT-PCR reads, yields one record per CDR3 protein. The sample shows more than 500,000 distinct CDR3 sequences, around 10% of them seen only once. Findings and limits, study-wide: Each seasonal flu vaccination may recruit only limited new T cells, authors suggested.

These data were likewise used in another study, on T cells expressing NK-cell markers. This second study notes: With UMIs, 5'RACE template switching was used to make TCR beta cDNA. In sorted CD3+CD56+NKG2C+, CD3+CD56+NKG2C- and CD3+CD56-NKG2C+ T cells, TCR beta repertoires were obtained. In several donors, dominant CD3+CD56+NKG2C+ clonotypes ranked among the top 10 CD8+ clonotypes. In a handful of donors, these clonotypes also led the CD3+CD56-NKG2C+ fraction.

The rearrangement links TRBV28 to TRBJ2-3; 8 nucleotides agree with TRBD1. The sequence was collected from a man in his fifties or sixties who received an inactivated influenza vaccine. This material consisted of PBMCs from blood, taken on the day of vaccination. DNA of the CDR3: TGTGCCAGCAGCCAAGGACAGGGATACTACACAGATACGCAGTATTTT. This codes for CASSQGQGYYTDTQYF.